This T cell receptor (beta chain) stems from a study of tumor-infiltrating lymphocytes in primary liver carcinoma. Out of unsorted whole blood came the blood RNA, and germline DNA was extracted as well. The researchers drew roughly 4 milliliters of peripheral blood before surgery. The investigators made TCR beta cDNA from about 500 ng total RNA, using a constant-region primer. Three nested multiplex PCR rounds, a slightly modified ARM-PCR, produced the libraries for TCR beta. TRBV1-TRBV30 forward and Cbeta reverse primers drove the first two roughly 10-cycle rounds. TCRdb itself ran the multiplex PCR reads through MiXCR, one entry per CDR3 protein. The sample has about 310,000 distinct CDR3 sequences, roughly two thirds seen once. On this clonotype: One junction end disagrees with the germline gene, perhaps due to a read error.

Germline CDR1 SGHAT, CDR2 FQDESV (reference sequence). The CDR3 sequence is 13 residues long. This chain links TRBV11-1 with TRBJ1-3; D remains unclear. The sample consisted of peripheral blood. The source is a man aged 40-50 years with primary liver carcinoma and hepatitis B virus infection. Here the CDR3 DNA reads TGTGCCAACAGCTCGAATTCTGGGAACACCATATGTTTT. Protein product: CANSSNSGNTICF.